This passage covers 28 T cell receptor beta chains from one sample sequenced in a study of PD-1 and CTLA-4 blockade in melanoma. Measured with immunoSEQ multiplex PCR; TCRdb has only the in-frame clones, and not every one. The top ten clones hold 7.8% of a sample with some 21,000 clones, approximately 88% of them seen once. The source material was CD8+ T cells from peripheral blood, sampled before anti-PD-1 treatment. These TCRs come from a human donor with melanoma.

The gene calls are TRBV6-5 and TRBJ2-7; the D is unclear. Looked up from germline, CDR1 is MNHEY and CDR2 is SVGAGI. Trimming cost V 2 bases and J 7 bases, with 6 bases left between them. CDR3 length equals 11 residues. The DNA of the CDR3 is TGTGCCAGCAGTTACCGGGCGGAGCAGTACTTC. Protein sequence: CASSYRAEQYF.

V usage is TRBV7-9 and J usage is TRBJ2-7; maybe TRBD1 (8 bases). The germline gives CDR1 SEHNR, CDR2 FQNEAQ (reference sequence). Trimming took 2 bases from V and 1 from J, leaving 18 bases between them. This CDR3 is 17 amino acids long. The CDR3: CASSLRRGGQASYEQYF. The DNA for the CDR3 is TGTGCCAGCAGCTTACGGAGGGGGGGACAGGCATCCTACGAGCAGTACTTC.

The chain combines TRBV7-6 with TRBJ1-5, with D unresolved. The CDR3 length is 13 residues. From germline, CDR1 is SGHVS and CDR2 FNYEAQ. V was clipped by 4 bases and J by 5 bases, with 9 bases between them. The CDR3 DNA sequence: TGTGCCAGCAGCTCAGGTTTACATCAGCCCCAGCATTTT. Translating gives CASSSGLHQPQHF.

The rearrangement joins TRBV27 to TRBJ1-1; D not certain. Per the germline V gene, CDR1 is MNHEY and CDR2 is SMNVEV (reference sequence). CDR3 length: 15 residues. V gave up 1 base and J gave up 4 bases, with 13 bases separating them. CDR3 region: CASSLYRGGSTEAFF. As DNA, the CDR3 is TGTGCCAGCAGTTTATATCGGGGTGGGAGCACTGAAGCTTTCTTT.

The CDR3 coding sequence is TGTGCCAGCAACCGTGGACAGACCACCTACGAGCAGTACTTC. Amino acid sequence: CASNRGQTTYEQYF. The chain has TRBV13 and TRBJ2-7, with a weak D call TRBD1 (6 bases). The CDR3 is 14 residues long. V shed 7 bases and J shed 2 bases, with 15 bases lying between them. CDR1 and CDR2 (germline): PRHDT, FYEKMQ (reference sequence).

V and J are TRBV25-1 and TRBJ1-6; perhaps TRBD1 as D (5 bases). V was pared by 2 bases and J by 8 bases, with 13 bases between. This CDR3 is 15 amino acids long. CDR1 and CDR2 from the germline V gene are MGHDK and SYGVNS. The CDR3 is CASSEEGSGDSPLHF. CDR3 bases: TGTGCCAGCAGTGAAGAGGGGTCAGGCGATTCACCCCTCCACTTT.

With regard to this clone: At the DNA level, this CDR3 is encoded by other sequences in the same sample as well. This chain connects TRBV28 to TRBJ1-1, with 8 bases matching TRBD1. V lost 4 bases to trimming and J lost 5 bases; unmatched junction nucleotides: 3. This CDR3 has 13 amino acids. Germline CDR1 reads MDHEN; CDR2 reads SYDVKM. DNA of the CDR3: TGTGCCAGCAGTTCAGGGGGCGGGACTGAAGCTTTCTTT. Protein product: CASSSGGGTEAFF. Based on the CDR3 plus reference TRBV28 and TRBJ1-1, the full variable domain is DVKVTQSSRYLVKRTGEKVFLECVQDMDHENMFWYRQDPGLGLRLIYFSYDVKMKEKGDIPEGYSVSREKKERFSLILESASTNQTSMYLCASSSGGGTEAFFGQGTRLTVV.

The chain employs TRBV3-1 (or the pseudogene TRBV3-2) and TRBJ2-1; TRBD2 aligns across 14 bases. Germline CDR1 and CDR2: LGHDT and YNNKEL (reference sequence). V lost 4 bases, J lost 6 bases, and 8 bases stayed unmatched. The CDR3 has 17 amino acids. The CDR3 region is CASSRRTSGGFTNEQFF. CDR3 bases: TGTGCCAGCAGCCGCAGGACTAGCGGGGGGTTTACCAATGAGCAGTTCTTC.

V and J are TRBV29-1 and TRBJ2-3, with 12 bases that match TRBD1. CDR1 is SQVTM, CDR2 ANQGSEA, per germline. Trimming took 6 bases from V and 13 from J; bases not matched to a gene: 8. This CDR3 has 12 residues. Here the CDR3 reads CSVITGTGGKYF. CDR3 DNA sequence: TGCAGCGTGATCACCGGGACAGGGGGCAAGTATTTT.

This clone came up once. The chain employs TRBV5-1 and TRBJ2-5; weak D call: TRBD1 (5 bases). The CDR3 contains 14 residues. Trimming cost V 0 bases and J 5 bases, with 11 bases left between them. Germline CDR1 SGHRS, CDR2 YFSETQ. CDR3 nucleotide sequence: TGCGCCAGCAGCTTGGAACAGGCCTTTGAGACCCAGTACTTC. This encodes CASSLEQAFETQYF.

This rearrangement joins TRBV28 to TRBJ1-1, with a possible D match to TRBD1 (5 bases). With 7 bases removed from V and 0 bases from J, the gap between germline ends came to 12 bases. Germline-derived CDR1 and CDR2 are MDHEN and SYDVKM. CDR3 length: 14 residues. This CDR3 is CASKQGLMNTEAFF. CDR3 bases: TGTGCCAGCAAGCAGGGCCTTATGAACACTGAAGCTTTCTTT.

This chain connects TRBV10-3 to TRBJ2-5, with 13 positions matching TRBD2. Trimming at V came to 0 bases and at J to 2 bases, leaving 0 bases not matched to a gene. The CDR3 loop spans 16 amino acids. Germline CDR1 and CDR2: ENHRY and SYGVKD. Here the CDR3 reads CAISESGLAGQETQYF. Written as DNA, the CDR3 is TGTGCCATCAGTGAGTCGGGACTAGCGGGGCAAGAGACCCAGTACTTC.

The chain combines TRBV29-1 with TRBJ1-1; D not resolved. The V gene lost 4 bases and the J gene lost 0 bases, with 3 bases spanning the gap. The CDR3 covers 11 residues. Germline values: CDR1 SQVTM, CDR2 ANQGSEA. DNA for the CDR3: TGCAGCGTTGCTGTGAACACTGAAGCTTTCTTT. It specifies CSVAVNTEAFF.

The rearrangement uses TRBV5-6 and TRBJ1-1; 8 nucleotides agree with TRBD1. V was clipped by 4 bases and J by 6 bases; unmatched bases: 8. The germline gives CDR1 SGHDT, CDR2 YYEEEE. The length of the CDR3 is 14 residues. The CDR3 loop is CASSVGQGWSEAFF. The CDR3 DNA follows: TGTGCCAGCAGCGTAGGACAGGGATGGTCTGAAGCTTTCTTT. Together with reference TRBV5-6 and TRBJ1-1, the CDR3 gives the full variable domain: DAGVTQSPTHLIKTRGQQVTLRCSPKSGHDTVSWYQQALGQGPQFIFQYYEEEERQRGNFPDRFSGHQFPNYSSELNVNALLLGDSALYLCASSVGQGWSEAFFGQGTRLTVV.

V and J are TRBV5-4 and TRBJ1-1; unclear D gene. Germline assignment: CDR1 SGHNT and CDR2 YYREEE (reference sequence). V dropped 0 bases and J dropped 5 bases, with 8 bases sitting between them. The CDR3 is 13 amino acids. The CDR3 loop is CASSLAYGTEAFF. DNA for the CDR3: TGTGCCAGCAGCTTGGCCTATGGGACTGAAGCTTTCTTT.

The chain uses TRBV6-5 and TRBJ2-7, with 10 bases aligning to TRBD1. Germline V CDR1 and CDR2: MNHEY, SVGAGI. Germline trimming cut 6 bases from V and 4 bases from J; bases unmatched to any gene: 9. This CDR3 has 15 amino acids. CDR3 in amino acids: CASSTSGTGEYEQYF. In DNA, the CDR3 is TGTGCCAGCAGCACATCCGGGACAGGGGAATACGAGCAGTACTTC.

The chain employs TRBV4-1 and TRBJ1-1; no reliable D call. The CDR3 extends over 15 amino acids. The V end lost 0 bases, the J end lost 4 bases, and 12 bases lay between the germline ends. The germline V gene has CDR1 MGHRA and CDR2 YSYEKL. In nucleotides, the CDR3 is TGCGCCAGCAGCCAAGATGGGGTCGTGGCCACTGAAGCTTTCTTT. The encoded protein is CASSQDGVVATEAFF.

The chain links TRBV19 to TRBJ2-3; 8 nucleotides align to TRBD1. V lost 4 bases, J lost 4 bases, and 10 bases stayed unmatched. From germline, CDR1 is LNHDA and CDR2 SQIVND (reference sequence). The CDR3 is 16 amino acids. The CDR3 nucleotides are TGTGCCAGTAGTAAGATTTCGACAGGGGAGGCAGATACGCAGTATTTT. Protein: CASSKISTGEADTQYF.

The rearrangement uses TRBV4-3 and TRBJ1-1; D remains unclear. The CDR3 sequence is 15 residues long. Per germline, CDR1 LGHNA and CDR2 YSLEER. Trimming took off 0 bases at V and 0 bases at J, with 8 bases between the two ends. CDR3 in DNA: TGCGCCAGCAGCCAAGATTTTCCCCTGAACACTGAAGCTTTCTTT. Translation gives CASSQDFPLNTEAFF.

The gene calls are TRBV4-1 and TRBJ2-7; D is uncertain. In germline, CDR1 is MGHRA, CDR2 YSYEKL. V was cut by 0 bases and J by 6 bases, with 6 bases left in between. This CDR3 comprises 12 residues. The chain's CDR3 is CASSQDGSEQYF. The CDR3 DNA is TGCGCCAGCAGCCAAGATGGATCCGAGCAGTACTTC.

The CDR3 spells CASSEGAPYQPQHF. The CDR3 bases are TGTGCCAGCAGTGAGGGGGCCCCTTATCAGCCCCAGCATTTT. V and J are TRBV27 and TRBJ1-5; 7 nucleotides agree with TRBD1. V lost 5 bases to trimming and J lost 5 bases; unmatched junction nucleotides: 6. The CDR3 runs 14 residues. CDR1 MNHEY and CDR2 SMNVEV come from the germline V gene (reference sequence).

This chain uses TRBV18 with TRBJ1-1; D call uncertain. The CDR3 runs to 12 residues. Germline assignment: CDR1 KGHSH and CDR2 LQKENI. The V end was cut by 1 base, the J end by 6 bases, with 6 bases between. CDR3 nucleotide sequence: TGTGCCAGCTCACCACAAATTGCTGAAGCTTTCTTT. Translation: CASSPQIAEAFF.

The chain employs TRBV28 and TRBJ2-7; D is possibly TRBD1 (6 bases). The CDR3 sequence is 12 residues long. Germline CDR1 is MDHEN and CDR2 is SYDVKM. V was shortened by 3 bases and J by 6 bases, with 9 bases between the two germline ends. This CDR3 is CASSFGGLEQYF. In DNA, the CDR3 is TGTGCCAGCAGTTTTGGGGGCCTCGAGCAGTACTTC.

V is TRBV6-5 and J is TRBJ1-5; a weak D match, TRBD1 (5 bases). The CDR3 extends over 15 amino acids. CDR1 is MNHEY and CDR2 is SVGAGI in the germline V gene. V was clipped by 6 bases and J by 1 base, with 13 bases between them. The CDR3 nucleotides read TGTGCCAGCAGACTCACGGGGGGGAGCAATCAGCCCCAGCATTTT. This codes for CASRLTGGSNQPQHF.

This clone was detected only once. The chain has TRBV6-5 and TRBJ2-3, with D possibly matching TRBD2 (6 bases). Between the trimmed V and J ends, which lost 5 bases and 3 bases, there was a span of 15 bases. From germline, CDR1 is MNHEY and CDR2 SVGAGI. CDR3 length: 15 amino acids. CDR3 coding DNA: TGTGCCAGCAGTATGGACTTCGGGAGTACAGATACGCAGTATTTT. Protein sequence: CASSMDFGSTDTQYF.

This chain connects TRBV28 to TRBJ2-7; 10 nucleotides line up with TRBD1. Germline lookup yields CDR1 MDHEN and CDR2 SYDVKM. V shed 3 bases and J 7 bases; nucleotides not matched to a gene: 3. The CDR3 length is 13 residues. CDR3 loop: CASSLGQGREQYF. CDR3 DNA: TGTGCCAGCAGTTTGGGACAGGGGAGGGAGCAGTACTTC.

V and J are TRBV7-9 and TRBJ1-5; D not resolved. The CDR3 length is 15 residues. Trimming removed 4 bases at V and 5 bases at J, with 15 bases between. The germline V gene encodes CDR1 SEHNR and CDR2 FQNEAQ (reference sequence). DNA for the CDR3: TGTGCCAGCAGCTCCGCTCGAGGTCCGGATCAGCCCCAGCATTTT. Residues: CASSSARGPDQPQHF.

The chain combines TRBV19 with TRBJ2-1; D may correspond to TRBD1 or TRBD2 (6 bases each). Looked up from germline, CDR1 is LNHDA and CDR2 is SQIVND (reference sequence). V was clipped by 5 bases and J by 6 bases, with 14 bases between them. The CDR3 runs to 14 residues. The CDR3 nucleotides read TGTGCCAGTAGTCTCCGAGGGGGGTTCAATGAGCAGTTCTTC. Its translation is CASSLRGGFNEQFF.